This TCR beta chain was documented in a study of chemoradiotherapy in HPV16-positive cancers. The wider study: Functional T-cell assays on a couple of HPV16-positive patients' cells defined candidate HPV-specific clones and common TCR motifs.

The table lists this clone with a few counts. CDR1 MRHNA and CDR2 SNTAGT come from the germline V gene. V was pared by 2 bases and J by 3 bases, with 11 bases of the junction left unmatched. CDR3 size: 17 residues. Clones were sequenced by immunoSEQ multiplex PCR, and TCRdb holds only the in-frame ones, with some missing. The table shows 2,500 to 3,500 clones, with about nine tenths occurring only once. This TCR derives from a human donor with HPV-associated anogenital cancer. Sequencing used tumor tissue, obtained from a patient who underwent chemoradiotherapy. The chain links TRBV6-4 to TRBJ2-7; 9 bases are shared with TRBD2. The DNA of the CDR3 is TGTGCCAGCAGTGACCAACCGGGACTAGCAGGGGGCTACGAGCAGTACTTC. It encodes CASSDQPGLAGGYEQYF.